This T cell receptor beta chain was observed in a study of blood T cell repertoires in COVID-19. Study-wide background: Nucleic acid was either cDNA or gDNA, and it came from T cells, B-cell-depleted T cells, or PBMCs.

The CDR3 loop spans 13 amino acids. Germline values: CDR1 SGHNT, CDR2 YYREEE (reference sequence). V trimming: 6 bases; J trimming: 6 bases; junction bases outside the gene matches: 3. Sequencing used immunoSEQ multiplex PCR; TCRdb keeps in-frame clones, though not all of them. Here the sample spans about 250,000 clones, roughly nine tenths being singletons. The chain employs TRBV5-4 and TRBJ1-2; 12 bases fit TRBD1. The sequencing sample was made of PBMCs or T cells enriched from blood (not recorded which). This receptor was identified in a woman between 25 and 40 years old with acute COVID-19. CDR3 in amino acids: CASKGDRGHGYTF. In nucleotides, the CDR3 is TGTGCCAGCAAGGGGGACAGGGGGCATGGCTACACCTTC.